Following are 9 T cell receptor beta chains from one sample sequenced in a study of blood T cell repertoires in COVID-19. The data were produced by immunoSEQ multiplex PCR, yet TCRdb's version contains in-frame clones alone and is incomplete. The profile shows 350,000 to 450,000 clones, nearly 90% of them singletons. Sequencing was carried out using PBMCs or T cells enriched from blood (not recorded which). All receptors derive from a woman aged 18-29 years who had been exposed to COVID-19.

The chain couples TRBV15 to TRBJ2-1; D perhaps matches TRBD2 (5 bases). The CDR3 loop spans 14 amino acids. The V end lost 0 bases, the J end lost 9 bases, and 12 bases lay between the germline ends. The germline V gene encodes CDR1 LNHNV and CDR2 YYDKDF (reference sequence). The CDR3 DNA reads TGTGCCACCAGCAGAGATACGGGATCCAGTGAGCAGTTCTTC. Translation gives CATSRDTGSSEQFF.

This clone was counted once. V and J are TRBV2 and TRBJ2-5, with D maybe TRBD2 (5 bases). Germline V gene sequence: CDR1 SNHLY, CDR2 FYNNEI. CDR3 length: 13 amino acids. V lost 6 bases and J lost 3, with 11 bases in between. The CDR3 reads CASSGWGEETQYF. CDR3 in DNA: TGTGCCAGCAGCGGATGGGGAGAAGAGACCCAGTACTTC.

The chain recombines TRBV19 with TRBJ2-3, with TRBD1 matching over 9 bases. The CDR3 spans 18 residues. Germline CDR1 reads LNHDA; CDR2 reads SQIVND (reference sequence). With V trimmed by 3 bases and J by 4 bases, 14 bases remained unmatched. Written as DNA, the CDR3 is TGTGCCAGTAGTATGCGGGTTGGGGGGACAGGGACAGCAGATACGCAGTATTTT. Translating it yields CASSMRVGGTGTADTQYF.

The V call is TRBV2, the J call TRBJ2-7; 10 bases line up with TRBD1. The CDR3 totals 16 residues. CDR1 is SNHLY, CDR2 FYNNEI, per germline. The junction had 18 bases not matched to a gene; V was cut back by 10 bases and J by 6 bases. The CDR3 nucleotides read TGTGCCACCCTAGGAACTACCGGGACAGGGGTTTCCGAGCAGTACTTC. Translated: CATLGTTGTGVSEQYF. The complete variable domain, with remaining parts taken from reference TRBV2 and TRBJ2-7, reads EPEVTQTPSHQVTQMGQEVILRCVPISNHLYFYWYRQILGQKVEFLVSFYNNEISEKSEIFDDQFSVERPDGSNFTLKIRSTKLEDSAMYFCATLGTTGTGVSEQYFGPGTRLTVT.

This clone has just one count. The chain combines TRBV7-8 with TRBJ2-1, with TRBD1 matching 11 bases. Looked up from germline, CDR1 is SGHVS and CDR2 is FQNEAQ. This CDR3 comprises 16 residues. V was clipped by 5 bases and J by 5 bases; unmatched bases: 8. The CDR3 DNA reads TGTGCCAGCAGCACAAGGACAGGGGGCAAGCACAATGAGCAGTTCTTC. The encoded protein is CASSTRTGGKHNEQFF.

V usage is TRBV7-8 and J usage is TRBJ1-1; D is unclear. The CDR3 sequence is 13 residues long. Germline V CDR1 and CDR2: SGHVS, FQNEAQ. The V end was cut by 1 base, the J end by 6 bases, with 9 bases between. The CDR3 loop is CASSLVFTAEAFF. In DNA, the CDR3 is TGTGCCAGCAGCTTAGTATTTACAGCTGAAGCTTTCTTT. Variable domain in full (rest from reference TRBV7-8 and TRBJ1-1): GAGVSQSPRYKVAKRGQDVALRCDPISGHVSLFWYQQALGQGPEFLTYFQNEAQLDKSGLPSDRFFAERPEGSVSTLKIQRTQQEDSAVYLCASSLVFTAEAFFGQGTRLTVV.

V and J are TRBV5-1 and TRBJ2-5; tentatively, D is TRBD1 (6 bases). Germline lookup yields CDR1 SGHRS and CDR2 YFSETQ. CDR3 length equals 16 residues. V lost 0 bases, J lost 1 base, and 13 bases lay in between. The CDR3 sequence is CASSLAMATGQETQYF. For the CDR3, the DNA is TGCGCCAGCAGCTTGGCCATGGCGACAGGCCAAGAGACCCAGTACTTC. Supplemented by reference TRBV5-1 and TRBJ2-5, the full variable domain reads KAGVTQTPRYLIKTRGQQVTLSCSPISGHRSVSWYQQTPGQGLQFLFEYFSETQRNKGNFPGRFSGRQFSNSRSEMNVSTLELGDSALYLCASSLAMATGQETQYFGPGTRLLVL.

This clone was seen a single time. The chain links TRBV7-6 to TRBJ2-3; 7 bases align to TRBD2. Germline V gene data show CDR1 as SGHVS and CDR2 as FNYEAQ. The CDR3 extends over 15 amino acids. V was pared by 1 base and J by 3 bases, with 4 bases of the junction left unmatched. The CDR3 is CASSLGGLETDTQYF. Here the CDR3 DNA reads TGTGCCAGCAGCTTAGGCGGACTAGAAACAGATACGCAGTATTTT. Combining the CDR3 with reference TRBV7-6 and TRBJ2-3 gives the whole variable domain GAGVSQSPRYKVTKRGQDVALRCDPISGHVSLYWYRQALGQGPEFLTYFNYEAQQDKSGLPNDRFSAERPEGSISTLTIQRTEQRDSAMYRCASSLGGLETDTQYFGPGTRLTVL.

The chain has TRBV28 and TRBJ2-7; the match to TRBD2 covers 15 bases. Per germline, CDR1 MDHEN and CDR2 SYDVKM. The CDR3 runs 17 residues. Unmatched junction bases numbered 10, after V lost 5 bases and J lost 5 bases. In DNA, the CDR3 is TGTGCCAGCAGTCCGACGGGACTAGCGGGAGGCCCCGACGAGCAGTACTTC. It specifies CASSPTGLAGGPDEQYF.